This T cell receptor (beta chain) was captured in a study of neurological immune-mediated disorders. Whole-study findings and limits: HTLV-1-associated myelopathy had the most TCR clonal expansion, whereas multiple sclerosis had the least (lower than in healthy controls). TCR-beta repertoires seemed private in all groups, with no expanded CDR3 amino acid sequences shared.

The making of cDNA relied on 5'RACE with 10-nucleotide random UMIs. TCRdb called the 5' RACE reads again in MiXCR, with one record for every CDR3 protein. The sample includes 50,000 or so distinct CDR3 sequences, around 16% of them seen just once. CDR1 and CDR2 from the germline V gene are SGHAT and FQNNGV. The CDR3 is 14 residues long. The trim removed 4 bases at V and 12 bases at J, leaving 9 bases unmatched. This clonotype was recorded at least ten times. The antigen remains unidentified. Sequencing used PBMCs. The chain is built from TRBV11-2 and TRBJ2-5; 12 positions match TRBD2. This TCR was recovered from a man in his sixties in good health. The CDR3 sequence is CASSSPRTSGMEYF. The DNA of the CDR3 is TGTGCCAGCAGCTCCCCCCGGACTAGCGGGATGGAGTACTTC.